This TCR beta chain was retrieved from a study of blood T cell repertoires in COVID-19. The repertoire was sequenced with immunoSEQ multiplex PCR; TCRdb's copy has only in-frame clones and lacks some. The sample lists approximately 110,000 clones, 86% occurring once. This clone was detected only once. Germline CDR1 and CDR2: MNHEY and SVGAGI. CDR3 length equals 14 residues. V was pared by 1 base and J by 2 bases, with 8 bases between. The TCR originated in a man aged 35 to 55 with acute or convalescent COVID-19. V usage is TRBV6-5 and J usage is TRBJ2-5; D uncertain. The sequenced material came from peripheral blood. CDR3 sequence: CASSYLGRQETQYF. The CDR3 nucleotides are TGTGCCAGCAGTTACTTGGGCAGGCAAGAGACCCAGTACTTC.